These 11 T cell receptor beta chains came from one sample sequenced in a study of T cell repertoires in cytomegalovirus infection. From the reads, TCRdb called clonotypes with MiXCR, one entry per CDR3 protein. This sample has 740,000 or so distinct CDR3 sequences, with approximately 40% found just once. Sequences were obtained from PBMCs. These receptors came from a human donor in good health (CMV status not recorded). Some clones in this sample may be carry-over from other donors' samples.

This clonotype was observed a few times. V is TRBV25-1 and J is TRBJ2-1; D is perhaps TRBD1 or TRBD2 (6 bases each). Germline lookup yields CDR1 MGHDK and CDR2 SYGVNS. V lost 9 bases and J lost 1, with 13 bases in between. This CDR3 contains 14 residues. The CDR3 DNA reads TGTGCCAGTGCGGGGCAGGGGTCCTACAATGAGCAGTTCTTC. Amino acids: CASAGQGSYNEQFF.

This clonotype was seen a handful of times. The chain couples TRBV7-9 to TRBJ1-1; no reliable D call. Germline CDR1 SEHNR, CDR2 FQNEAQ (reference sequence). The CDR3 totals 12 residues. V was shortened by 7 bases and J by 1 base, with 7 bases between the two germline ends. The CDR3 bases are TGTGCCAGCACCTTTCGGAACACTGAAGCTTTCTTT. Translation gives CASTFRNTEAFF.

The J gene is TRBJ2-3, the V gene TRBV20-1; D is uncertain. The germline V gene has CDR1 DFQATT and CDR2 SNEGSKA (reference sequence). V was clipped by 6 bases and J by 2 bases, with 15 bases between them. The CDR3 extends over 14 amino acids. In DNA, the CDR3 is TGCAGTGCCAGCCTGGGTGGACCCACAGATACGCAGTATTTT. Translated, it gives CSASLGGPTDTQYF.

The CDR3: CASSTGVEAFF. The CDR3 nucleotides read TGTGCCAGCAGTACAGGGGTTGAAGCTTTCTTT. The V gene is TRBV6-1, the J gene TRBJ1-1, with 7 bases matching TRBD1. This CDR3 comprises 11 residues. V lost 5 bases, J lost 7 bases, and 1 base stayed unmatched. Germline V gene lookup returns CDR1 MNHNS and CDR2 SASEGT.

The rearrangement uses TRBV6-5 and TRBJ1-5; no definite D call. The CDR3 covers 13 residues. Germline-derived CDR1 and CDR2 are MNHEY and SVGAGI. Trimming pared 10 bases from V and 6 bases from J, leaving 16 bases between. The CDR3 DNA follows: TGTGCCACTACAGTGAACTCAGGTCAGCCCCAGCATTTT. This codes for CATTVNSGQPQHF.

On this clonotype itself: The germline gene is not matched at one end of the junction; a read error may be the cause. V and J are TRBV7-7 and TRBJ2-5; 8 nucleotides align to TRBD2. The germline CDR1 and CDR2 sequences are SSHAT and FNYEAQ (reference sequence). This CDR3 contains 18 residues. CDR3 coding DNA: TGTGCTAGCAGCTTTCGCGGGGGGCCAACCTCCCGCCAAGAGACCCAGTACTTC. Residues: CASSFRGGPTSRQETQYF.

This chain connects TRBV9 to TRBJ2-7; TRBD2 matches at 7 bases. V lost 4 bases, J lost 4 bases, and 8 bases stayed unmatched. The CDR3 consists of 14 residues. The germline gives CDR1 SGDLS, CDR2 YYNGEE. This CDR3 is CASSPSGGEYEQYF. The CDR3 DNA reads TGTGCCAGCAGCCCATCGGGGGGTGAGTACGAGCAGTACTTC.

The gene calls are TRBV2 and TRBJ2-1, with TRBD2 matching 9 bases. The CDR3 is 16 residues long. The germline V gene has CDR1 SNHLY and CDR2 FYNNEI. V shed 2 bases, J shed 3 bases, and the junction held 5 bases outside the gene matches. CDR3 residues: CASSEMGSGSYNEQFF. The DNA for the CDR3 is TGTGCCAGCAGTGAAATGGGTAGCGGGAGCTACAATGAGCAGTTCTTC.

This clonotype has a count of ten or more. The chain recombines TRBV25-1 with TRBJ1-3; D gene ambiguous. The germline V gene has CDR1 MGHDK and CDR2 SYGVNS. The CDR3 runs to 14 residues. The germline V and J ends were trimmed by 0 bases and 6 bases, with 9 bases remaining between them. The CDR3 sequence: CASSEYPPANTIYF. CDR3 nucleotides: TGTGCCAGCAGTGAATACCCGCCGGCAAACACCATATATTTT.

The chain has TRBV28 and TRBJ1-5; D unclear. V was pared by 7 bases and J by 5 bases, with 21 bases between. Germline CDR1 is MDHEN and CDR2 is SYDVKM. There are 16 residues in the CDR3. The CDR3 reads CASKGAKRSPYQPQHF. In nucleotides, the CDR3 is TGTGCCAGCAAAGGAGCTAAAAGGTCTCCTTATCAGCCCCAGCATTTT.

CDR3 protein: CASNRDSSYEQYF. In nucleotides, the CDR3 is TGTGCCTCTAACCGGGACAGCTCCTACGAGCAGTACTTC. The rearrangement joins TRBV10-3 to TRBJ2-7; TRBD1 aligns across 7 bases. CDR1 ENHRY and CDR2 SYGVKD come from the germline V gene. This CDR3 comprises 13 residues. The V segment lost 11 bases and the J segment 0 bases; nucleotides outside the gene matches: 7.